This T cell receptor (beta chain) originates from a study of blood T cell repertoires in COVID-19. Study summary: Acute-phase and convalescent COVID-19 samples originated in the United States, Italy and Spain. Sources were T cells, B-cell-depleted T cells, or PBMCs; the material itself was cDNA or gDNA.

In the original processing: Amplified reference gene primers provided the basis for estimating nucleated cell counts. Measured with immunoSEQ multiplex PCR; TCRdb has only the in-frame clones, and not every one. That table gives V, J and clone size, and the DNA gave D and trimming. This sample has 200,000 to 250,000 clones, with approximately 78% found just once. J lost 3 bases, V lost 3 bases, and 23 bases had no gene match. Looked up from germline, CDR1 is KGHSH and CDR2 is LQKENI. The CDR3 is 20 residues long. Seattle's enrolled individuals joined amid active infection and were then monitored longitudinally.

Material: peripheral blood. The chain links TRBV18 to TRBJ2-7, with 7 bases matching TRBD1. The receptor comes from a woman aged 70-85 years with COVID-19, enrolled during active disease. The CDR3 DNA follows: TGTGCCAGCTCACCGCCCAGGGGTGGGGCAGGGGGTGAACTTAGCTACGAGCAGTACTTC. This gives the protein CASSPPRGGAGGELSYEQYF.